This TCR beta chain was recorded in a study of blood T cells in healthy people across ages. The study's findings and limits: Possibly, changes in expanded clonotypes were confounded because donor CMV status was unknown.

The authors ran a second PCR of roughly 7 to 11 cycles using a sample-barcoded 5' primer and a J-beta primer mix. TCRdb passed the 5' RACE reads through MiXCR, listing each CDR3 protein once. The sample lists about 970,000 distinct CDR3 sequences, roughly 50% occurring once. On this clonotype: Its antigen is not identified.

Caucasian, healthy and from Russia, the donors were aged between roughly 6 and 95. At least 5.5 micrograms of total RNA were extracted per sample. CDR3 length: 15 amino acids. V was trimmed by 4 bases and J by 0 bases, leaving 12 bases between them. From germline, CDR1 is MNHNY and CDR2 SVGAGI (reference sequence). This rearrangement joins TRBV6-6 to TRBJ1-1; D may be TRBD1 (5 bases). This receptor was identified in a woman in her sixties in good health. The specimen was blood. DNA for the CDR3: TGTGCCAGCAGTTCCCAGGGACTTATGAACACTGAAGCTTTCTTT. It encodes CASSSQGLMNTEAFF.